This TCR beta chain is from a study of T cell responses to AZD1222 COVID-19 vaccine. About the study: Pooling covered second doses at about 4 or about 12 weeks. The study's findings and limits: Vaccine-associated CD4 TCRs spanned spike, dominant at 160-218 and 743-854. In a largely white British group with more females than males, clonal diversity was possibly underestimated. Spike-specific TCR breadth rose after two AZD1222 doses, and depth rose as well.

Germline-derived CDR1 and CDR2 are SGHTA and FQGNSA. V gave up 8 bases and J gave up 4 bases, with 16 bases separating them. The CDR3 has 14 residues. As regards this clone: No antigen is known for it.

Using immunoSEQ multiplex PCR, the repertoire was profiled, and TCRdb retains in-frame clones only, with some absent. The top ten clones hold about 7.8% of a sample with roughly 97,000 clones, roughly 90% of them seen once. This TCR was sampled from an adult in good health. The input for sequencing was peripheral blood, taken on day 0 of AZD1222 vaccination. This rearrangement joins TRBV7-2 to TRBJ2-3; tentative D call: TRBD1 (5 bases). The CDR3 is CASSRGRSADTQYF. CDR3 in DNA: TGTGCCAGCTCAAGGGGCCGATCAGCAGATACGCAGTATTTT.